This T cell receptor beta chain was profiled in a study of blood T cell repertoires in COVID-19. Study-level background: Collection of acute and convalescent COVID-19 samples took place in the United States, Italy and Spain. Nucleic acid was either cDNA or gDNA, and it came from T cells, B-cell-depleted T cells, or PBMCs.

The CDR3 has 15 amino acids. In germline, CDR1 is KGHSH, CDR2 LQKENI. Germline trimming cut 4 bases from V and 4 bases from J; bases unmatched to any gene: 5. The repertoire was sequenced with immunoSEQ multiplex PCR; TCRdb's copy has only in-frame clones and lacks some. There are some 260,000 clones in the sample; 80% to 95% occur only once, and 1.9% lies in the top ten. In assigning cohorts, the study relied on participant-reported clinical history. This chain connects TRBV18 to TRBJ2-1; 9 bases align to TRBD2. The sequence was collected from a woman under 30 who had recovered from COVID-19. Sequencing was carried out using PBMCs or T cells enriched from blood (not recorded which). CDR3 nucleotide sequence: TGTGCCAGCTCACGCCGACTAGCGGATTACAATGAGCAGTTCTTC. It translates to CASSRRLADYNEQFF.